This T cell receptor (beta chain) was observed in a study of T cells in Graves' hyperthyroidism and ophthalmopathy. Exclusions: uncontrolled infection, other autoimmune disease, pregnancy, lactation. RNA transcripts served as the template for amplifying TCR beta CDR3 regions. The HTBI set primed first-round TCR CDR3 RT-PCR. TCRdb fed the multiplex PCR reads into MiXCR, producing one record per CDR3 protein. Of about 530,000 distinct CDR3 sequences in the sample, 17% were seen once. In its sample, this clonotype was seen many times. Sequencing used blood. The sequence came from a young woman with Graves' ophthalmopathy.

The CDR3 DNA reads TGTGCCAGCAGCCGTCGGTCGACTAGCTTTTCCACCGGGGAGCTGTTTTTT. It encodes CASSRRSTSFSTGELFF. The J gene is TRBJ2-2, the V gene TRBV11-2; TRBD2 matches at 7 bases. With V trimmed by 5 bases and J by 4 bases, 13 bases remained unmatched. Germline V CDR1 and CDR2: SGHAT, FQNNGV. The CDR3 covers 17 residues.